Listed below are T cell receptor beta chains from one sample, sequenced in a study of CD4+ T cells in melanoma. Only in-frame clones appear in the TCRdb table, and some are missing; sequencing was by immunoSEQ multiplex PCR. The table records about 9,200 clones, roughly two thirds of them present only once. The sample comprised cells from a culture (not recorded whether cultured in vitro). The receptors shown here come from a human donor with melanoma. The CDR3 runs from the conserved cysteine through the conserved F or W. The order of the fields is clone size, J gene, V gene, D gene, CDR3 protein, CDR3 DNA. D genes are given only for firm matches. Only part of the rows carry a size: once, few, many, or a class if the clone is expanded.

abundance: .; j_gene: TRBJ2-3; v_gene: TRBV16; d_gene: TRBD2; CDR3aa: CASSQWTIGGAADTQYF; CDR3nt: TGTGCCAGCAGCCAATGGACGATCGGGGGGGCCGCGGATACGCAGTATTTT
abundance: few; j_gene: TRBJ2-1; v_gene: TRBV30; d_gene: TRBD1; CDR3aa: CAWSVDRRHNEQFF; CDR3nt: TGTGCCTGGAGTGTGGACAGGCGGCACAATGAGCAGTTCTTC
abundance: .; j_gene: TRBJ2-2; v_gene: TRBV18; d_gene: TRBD2; CDR3aa: CASSPAGGTNTGELFF; CDR3nt: TGTGCCAGCTCACCCGCGGGGGGCACGAACACCGGGGAGCTGTTTTTT
abundance: few; j_gene: TRBJ1-3; v_gene: TRBV23-1; d_gene: .; CDR3aa: CASSQSGGRGNTIYF; CDR3nt: TGCGCCAGCAGTCAATCGGGCGGGAGAGGAAACACCATATATTTT
abundance: .; j_gene: TRBJ1-2; v_gene: TRBV11-3; d_gene: TRBD1; CDR3aa: CASSQAGQFHYGYTF; CDR3nt: TGTGCCAGCAGCCAAGCGGGACAGTTTCACTATGGCTACACCTTC
abundance: .; j_gene: TRBJ1-1; v_gene: TRBV5-6; d_gene: .; CDR3aa: CASSLTSFEAFF; CDR3nt: TGTGCCAGCAGCTTGACGAGTTTTGAAGCTTTCTTT
abundance: .; j_gene: TRBJ1-2; v_gene: TRBV6-5; d_gene: .; CDR3aa: CASSYSPYGIYGYTF; CDR3nt: TGTGCCAGCAGTTACAGCCCCTACGGGATCTATGGCTACACCTTC
abundance: .; j_gene: TRBJ2-1; v_gene: TRBV5-1; d_gene: TRBD2; CDR3aa: CASSLGASGGPRSEQFF; CDR3nt: TGCGCCAGCAGCTTGGGGGCTAGCGGGGGGCCTAGGAGTGAGCAGTTCTTC
abundance: .; j_gene: TRBJ1-1; v_gene: TRBV11-2; d_gene: .; CDR3aa: CASSLGGRGAEAFF; CDR3nt: TGTGCCAGCAGCTTAGGGGGGCGCGGCGCTGAAGCTTTCTTT
abundance: .; j_gene: TRBJ2-5; v_gene: TRBV18; d_gene: .; CDR3aa: CASSWTVEETQYF; CDR3nt: TGTGCCAGCTCATGGACTGTGGAGGAGACCCAGTACTTC
abundance: .; j_gene: TRBJ1-2; v_gene: TRBV5-1; d_gene: .; CDR3aa: CASSLDLGGYTF; CDR3nt: TGCGCCAGCAGCTTGGATTTGGGGGGCTACACCTTC
abundance: once; j_gene: TRBJ2-3; v_gene: TRBV9; d_gene: .; CDR3aa: CASSPGRFSTDTQYF; CDR3nt: TGTGCCAGCAGCCCAGGGCGATTCAGCACAGATACGCAGTATTTT
abundance: .; j_gene: TRBJ1-3; v_gene: TRBV23-1; d_gene: .; CDR3aa: CASRHRRCGNTIYF; CDR3nt: TGCGCCAGCAGGCACCGAAGGTGTGGAAACACCATATATTTT